Below, 13 T cell receptor beta chains from the same sample are listed, as sequenced in a study of blood T cells in healthy people across ages. Then a second PCR, running about 6 to 12 cycles, was carried out with a sample-barcoded 5' primer and a J-beta primer mix. TCRdb reprocessed the 5' RACE reads with MiXCR, giving one entry per CDR3 protein. This sample has about 1.8 million distinct CDR3 sequences, with about 49% found just once. Sequences were obtained from blood. These receptors were obtained from a woman aged 40 to 50 in good health.

The count of this clonotype is one. V gene TRBV6-5 combines with J gene TRBJ2-7, with 11 bases lining up with TRBD1. The CDR3 is 17 residues long. CDR1 is MNHEY and CDR2 is SVGAGI in the germline V gene. V lost 0 bases to trimming and J lost 4 bases; unmatched junction nucleotides: 8. This CDR3 is CASSYSSPGTGGYEQYF. In DNA form, the CDR3 reads TGTGCCAGCAGTTACTCAAGTCCCGGGACAGGGGGGTACGAGCAGTACTTC.

This clonotype was detected only once. V usage is TRBV20-1 and J usage is TRBJ2-7; TRBD2 might be the D (6 bases). Germline CDR1 DFQATT, CDR2 SNEGSKA (reference sequence). The germline V and J ends were trimmed by 6 bases and 1 base, with 13 bases remaining between them. The CDR3 sequence is 13 residues long. The CDR3 bases are TGCAGTGCGGCGGGGCGGATGTCCTACGAGCAGTACTTC. The encoded protein is CSAAGRMSYEQYF.

J is TRBJ2-1 and V is TRBV6-6; 9 positions agree with TRBD2. The CDR3 loop spans 17 amino acids. Germline loops: CDR1 MNHNY, CDR2 SVGAGI (reference sequence). V was clipped by 2 bases and J by 0 bases; unmatched bases: 5. The CDR3 coding sequence is TGTGCCAGCAGTTACCCGAGCGGGAGGAGCTCCTACAATGAGCAGTTCTTC. This gives the protein CASSYPSGRSSYNEQFF.

This chain joins TRBV2 and TRBJ2-5, with 12 bases matching TRBD2. In germline, CDR1 is SNHLY, CDR2 FYNNEI. This CDR3 contains 14 residues. Trimming took 10 bases from V and 2 from J; bases not matched to a gene: 5. As DNA, the CDR3 is TGTGCCATCCTAGCGGGGGGGAATCAAGAGACCCAGTACTTC. It yields the protein CAILAGGNQETQYF.

This clonotype was seen only a few times. The CDR3 DNA reads as TGTGCCACCTTAGACCCCTCCAAACCGATTCAGTACTTC. Translated: CATLDPSKPIQYF. This chain joins TRBV15 and TRBJ2-4; no firm D call. Deletions cut 8 bases from V and 10 bases from J, with 18 bases between. The CDR3 has 13 amino acids. Germline CDR1 and CDR2: LNHNV and YYDKDF (reference sequence).

V gene TRBV11-2 combines with J gene TRBJ2-5, with 7 positions matching TRBD1. This CDR3 comprises 13 residues. Trimming cost V 5 bases and J 6 bases; bases outside gene matches: 6. The germline V gene has CDR1 SGHAT and CDR2 FQNNGV. The CDR3 loop reads CASSGRDRQTQYF. Written as DNA, the CDR3 is TGTGCCAGCAGCGGCCGGGACAGACAGACCCAGTACTTC.

This chain joins TRBV20-1 and TRBJ2-3, with D tentatively TRBD2 (6 bases). This CDR3 region has 14 residues. V shed 1 base and J shed 4 bases, with 12 bases lying between them. Germline assignment: CDR1 DFQATT and CDR2 SNEGSKA (reference sequence). CDR3 sequence: CSARVDGGADTQYF. CDR3 nucleotide sequence: TGCAGTGCTAGAGTGGACGGGGGAGCAGATACGCAGTATTTT.

The rearrangement joins TRBV6-5 to TRBJ1-6; 7 nucleotides match TRBD1. Losses at the gene ends were 0 bases for V and 17 bases for J; bases not matched to a gene: 13. There are 15 residues in the CDR3. Germline V gene data show CDR1 as MNHEY and CDR2 as SVGAGI. CDR3 coding DNA: TGTGCCAGCAGTTACTCAGAGGGGGCCTGGGCTGGGGTCCACTTT. Translating it yields CASSYSEGAWAGVHF.

This clonotype was seen repeatedly, ten times or more. The genes are TRBV27 and TRBJ2-7; D may be TRBD1 (5 bases). Germline V gene sequence: CDR1 MNHEY, CDR2 SMNVEV (reference sequence). The germline V and J ends were trimmed by 4 bases and 1 base, with 11 bases remaining between them. CDR3 length: 14 residues. CDR3 sequence reads: CASSSIRQSYEQYF. CDR3 DNA sequence: TGTGCCAGCAGTTCCATACGACAGTCCTACGAGCAGTACTTC.

V is TRBV7-6 and J is TRBJ2-3; D gene ambiguous. The V gene lost 2 bases and the J gene lost 0 bases, with 12 bases spanning the gap. This CDR3 region has 16 residues. Germline V CDR1 and CDR2: SGHVS, FNYEAQ. CDR3 sequence reads: CASSLSDGHSTDTQYF. DNA of the CDR3: TGTGCCAGCAGCTTAAGCGACGGGCATAGCACAGATACGCAGTATTTT.

This clonotype was seen just once. This chain joins TRBV7-2 and TRBJ1-2; 8 positions agree with TRBD1. V was pared by 4 bases and J by 12 bases, with 16 bases of the junction left unmatched. CDR1 and CDR2 (germline): SGHTA, FQGNSA. CDR3 length: 15 residues. The CDR3 is CASSSDMHETGGNTF. As DNA, the CDR3 is TGTGCCAGCAGCTCCGACATGCACGAAACAGGGGGAAACACCTTC.

The chain combines TRBV7-9 with TRBJ1-2; D ambiguous. V was cut by 2 bases and J by 8 bases, with 18 bases left in between. CDR3 length equals 15 residues. The germline V gene encodes CDR1 SEHNR and CDR2 FQNEAQ (reference sequence). The CDR3 DNA sequence: TGTGCCAGCAGCTTAAGCCGGACCCACGAGGAGGGCTACACCTTC. This gives the protein CASSLSRTHEEGYTF.

The V gene is TRBV4-3, the J gene TRBJ2-7; D is ambiguous. This CDR3 is 16 amino acids long. The V end lost 2 bases, the J end lost 1 base, and 15 bases lay between the germline ends. Germline CDR1 is LGHNA and CDR2 is YSLEER. In nucleotides, the CDR3 is TGCGCCAGCAGCCAAACTATGTCCAGCGCGTCCTACGAGCAGTACTTC. Translation gives CASSQTMSSASYEQYF.